The 10 T cell receptor beta chains reported below all come from one sample, sequenced in a study of cytomegalovirus exposure and HLA in healthy donors. PCR involved 60 Vbeta and 13 Jbeta primers. Clones were sequenced by immunoSEQ multiplex PCR, and TCRdb holds only the in-frame ones, with some missing. The sample yields about 190,000 clones, around 81% seen once. Material for sequencing was PBMCs. Receptors originate from a man younger than 35 in good health and CMV-seronegative.

The genes are TRBV7-2 and TRBJ2-2; D is unclear. The CDR3 loop spans 18 amino acids. Germline lookup yields CDR1 SGHTA and CDR2 FQGNSA. Between the trimmed V and J ends, which lost 1 base and 2 bases, there was a span of 17 bases. The CDR3 region is CASSLGRRLVLNTGELFF. The CDR3 nucleotides are TGTGCCAGCAGCTTAGGGCGTCGGCTAGTCTTAAACACCGGGGAGCTGTTTTTT.

The chain uses TRBV7-2 and TRBJ1-4; D is unclear. Trimming left V 0 bases short and J 0 bases short, with 8 bases between. CDR1 SGHTA and CDR2 FQGNSA come from the germline V gene. This CDR3 has 16 residues. For the CDR3, the DNA is TGTGCCAGCAGCTTAGCCCCGGTAACAACTAATGAAAAACTGTTTTTT. Amino acid sequence: CASSLAPVTTNEKLFF. The whole variable domain, remainder taken from reference TRBV7-2 and TRBJ1-4, is GAGVSQSPSNKVTEKGKDVELRCDPISGHTALYWYRQSLGQGLEFLIYFQGNSAPDKSGLPSDRFSAERTGGSVSTLTIQRTQQEDSAVYLCASSLAPVTTNEKLFFGSGTQLSVL.

This sequence joins TRBV30 and TRBJ2-7, with 9 bases identical to TRBD1. This CDR3 contains 13 residues. Germline CDR1 GTSNPN, CDR2 SVGIG (reference sequence). The J segment lost 5 bases and the V segment lost 2 bases, leaving 4 bases of the junction unmatched. CDR3 loop: CAWSRDREDEQYF. In DNA, the CDR3 is TGTGCCTGGAGTCGGGACAGGGAGGACGAGCAGTACTTC.

CDR3: CASSSDGWGQGLNTEAFF. The CDR3 DNA reads TGTGCCAGCAGCTCCGACGGCTGGGGACAGGGACTAAACACTGAAGCTTTCTTT. This chain joins TRBV11-2 and TRBJ1-1; 9 bases are shared with TRBD1. The CDR3 spans 18 residues. V shed 4 bases and J 2 bases; nucleotides not matched to a gene: 14. CDR1 SGHAT and CDR2 FQNNGV come from the germline V gene.

CDR3 DNA sequence: TGCGCCAGCAGCCCCCGGGTTTCCGCAGGGGCGTCCTACGAGCAGTACTTC. The encoded protein is CASSPRVSAGASYEQYF. This chain uses TRBV4-3 with TRBJ2-7; perhaps TRBD1 as D (6 bases). Per the germline V gene, CDR1 is LGHNA and CDR2 is YSLEER. Trimming cost V 4 bases and J 1 base, with 20 bases left between them. This CDR3 region has 17 residues.

This chain links TRBV4-2 with TRBJ2-5; 13 nucleotides align to TRBD2. V was pared by 3 bases and J by 5 bases, with 9 bases of the junction left unmatched. The CDR3 consists of 17 residues. Germline V gene sequence: CDR1 LGHNA, CDR2 YNFKEQ. CDR3 in amino acids: CASSQEGLAGARETQYF. In DNA form, the CDR3 reads TGTGCCAGCAGCCAGGAAGGACTAGCGGGAGCACGGGAGACCCAGTACTTC.

This chain joins TRBV21-1 and TRBJ1-4. TRBV21-1 is annotated as a pseudogene. The CDR3 is 15 amino acids. For the CDR3, the DNA is TGTGCCAGCAGCAAAGTTTTGGCAGGTCGGGATAAACTGTTTTTT. Amino acids: CASSKVLAGRDKLFF.

The chain is built from TRBV11-3 and TRBJ2-2; 10 bases line up with TRBD1. CDR1 is SGHNT and CDR2 is YENEEA in the germline V gene. The CDR3 has 17 amino acids. After removal of 5 bases from V and 2 bases from J, the junction contained 8 bases not matched to a gene. The CDR3 nucleotides read TGTGCCAGCAGCACTAGGAGGACAGGGGGAAACACCGGGGAGCTGTTTTTT. Its translation is CASSTRRTGGNTGELFF. Drawing the rest from reference TRBV11-3 and TRBJ2-2, the complete variable domain is EAGVVQSPRYKIIEKKQPVAFWCNPISGHNTLYWYLQNLGQGPELLIRYENEEAVDDSQLPKDRFSAERLKGVDSTLKIQPAELGDSAVYLCASSTRRTGGNTGELFFGEGSRLTVL.

The chain uses TRBV12-5 and TRBJ2-2; D not certain. V lost 5 bases to trimming and J lost 2 bases, with 3 bases between them. This CDR3 region has 12 residues. Germline assignment: CDR1 LGHNT and CDR2 FRNRAP. The CDR3 spells CASGRNTGELFF. DNA for the CDR3: TGTGCTAGTGGTCGTAACACCGGGGAGCTGTTTTTT. Filled out from reference TRBV12-5 and TRBJ2-2, the complete variable domain reads DARVTQTPRHKVTEMGQEVTMRCQPILGHNTVFWYRQTMMQGLELLAYFRNRAPLDDSGMPKDRFSAEMPDATLATLKIQPSEPRDSAVYFCASGRNTGELFFGEGSRLTVL.

The CDR3 DNA reads as TGTGCCAGCAGCTTAATGACTAGCGGGGGGCAAGAGACCCAGTACTTC. Translated: CASSLMTSGGQETQYF. The V call is TRBV7-6, the J call TRBJ2-5; 13 positions match TRBD2. The V gene end was trimmed by 2 bases and the J gene end by 2 bases; junction bases not matched to a gene: 2. CDR3 length: 16 amino acids. CDR1 is SGHVS and CDR2 is FNYEAQ in the germline V gene.